This T cell receptor beta chain comes out of a study of cytomegalovirus exposure and HLA in healthy donors. Findings and limits, study-wide: In a later analysis, TCR beta V- and J-gene trimming showed a link to a missense DCLRE1C variant. It was taken for granted in presence/absence analyses that sequencing depth across donors was roughly uniform.

The PCR contained 60 Vbeta and 13 Jbeta primers. The repertoire was sequenced with immunoSEQ multiplex PCR; TCRdb's copy has only in-frame clones and lacks some. The sample yields approximately 210,000 clones, 79% seen once. The CDR3 extends over 15 amino acids. Germline V CDR1 and CDR2: SGHRS, YFSETQ. V was clipped by 6 bases and J by 3 bases; unmatched bases: 6. Details on this clone: Its antigen is not known.

The material sequenced was PBMCs. The sequence was obtained from a girl aged 5 to 17 in good health and CMV-seropositive. This chain links TRBV5-1 with TRBJ2-2; 9 bases agree with TRBD1. The CDR3 reads CASTRDRVDTGELFF. The CDR3 DNA reads as TGCGCCAGCACCCGGGACAGGGTAGACACCGGGGAGCTGTTTTTT.